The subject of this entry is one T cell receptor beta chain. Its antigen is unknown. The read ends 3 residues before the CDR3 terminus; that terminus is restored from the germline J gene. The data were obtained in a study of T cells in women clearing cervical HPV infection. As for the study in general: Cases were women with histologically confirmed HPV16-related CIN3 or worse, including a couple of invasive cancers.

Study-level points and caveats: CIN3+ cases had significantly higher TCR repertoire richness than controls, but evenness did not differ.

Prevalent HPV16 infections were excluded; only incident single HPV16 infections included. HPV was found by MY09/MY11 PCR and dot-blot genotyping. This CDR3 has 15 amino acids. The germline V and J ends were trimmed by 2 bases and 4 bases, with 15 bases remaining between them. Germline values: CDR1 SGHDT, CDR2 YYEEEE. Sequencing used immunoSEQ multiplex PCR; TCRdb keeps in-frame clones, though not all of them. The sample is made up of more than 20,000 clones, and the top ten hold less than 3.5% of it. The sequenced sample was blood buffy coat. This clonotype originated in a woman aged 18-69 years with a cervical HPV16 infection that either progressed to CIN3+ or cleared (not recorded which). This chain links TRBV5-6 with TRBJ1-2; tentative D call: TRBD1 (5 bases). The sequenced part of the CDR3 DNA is TGTGCCAGCAGCTTTGTTACAGGTTTGGGCTATGGC. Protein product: CASSFVTGLGYG. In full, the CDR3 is CASSFVTGLGYGYTF.